These 30 T cell receptor beta chains originate from one sample sequenced in a study of identical twins. TCRdb itself ran the 5' RACE reads through MiXCR, one entry per CDR3 protein. The repertoire consists of about 210,000 distinct CDR3 sequences, with around 9.6% occurring once and the leading ten covering 5% to 6.5%. Sequenced: memory (CD45RO+) T cells sorted from blood. All receptors come from a woman younger than 35 in good health.

CDR3: CASSQDRRFTDTQYF. CDR3 nucleotides: TGTGCCAGCAGCCAAGATAGGCGGTTCACAGATACGCAGTATTTT. The chain joins TRBV3-1 to TRBJ2-3; D is ambiguous. V shed 0 bases and J shed 2 bases, with 9 bases lying between them. This CDR3 contains 15 residues. CDR1 is LGHDT, CDR2 YNNKEL, per germline (reference sequence).

This clonotype was detected ten times or more. V gene TRBV6-2 or TRBV6-3 combines with J gene TRBJ2-2; 12 nucleotides line up with TRBD2. From germline, CDR1 is MNHEY and CDR2 SVGEGT. The CDR3 is 16 residues long. J gave up 4 bases and V 0 bases, and 0 bases lay outside the gene matches. CDR3 residues: CASSYSGLAGTGELFF. CDR3 DNA sequence: TGTGCCAGCAGTTACTCGGGACTAGCGGGCACCGGGGAGCTGTTTTTT.

The chain couples TRBV14 to TRBJ2-3, with D possibly matching TRBD2 (6 bases). The CDR3 totals 16 residues. Trimming removed 0 bases at V and 3 bases at J, with 13 bases between. Per germline, CDR1 SGHDN and CDR2 FVKESK. CDR3 sequence (DNA): TGTGCCAGCAGCCAAGAAGTCGGGGGAAGGACAGATACGCAGTATTTT. It yields the protein CASSQEVGGRTDTQYF.

This clonotype turned up a few times. The chain joins TRBV11-2 to TRBJ1-6, with 7 bases identical to TRBD1. With 4 bases clipped from V and 10 bases from J, the junction kept 10 bases outside the gene matches. In germline, CDR1 is SGHAT, CDR2 FQNNGV. The CDR3 has 15 amino acids. This CDR3 is CASSWLRGLSSPLHF. The CDR3 coding sequence is TGTGCCAGCAGCTGGCTCAGGGGGTTGAGCTCACCCCTCCACTTT.

This clonotype was recorded many times. This chain links TRBV5-5 with TRBJ2-5; 8 nucleotides align to TRBD2. Germline assignment: CDR1 SGHKS and CDR2 YYEKEE (reference sequence). Trimming cost V 3 bases and J 5 bases; bases outside gene matches: 9. The CDR3 spans 15 residues. The CDR3 region is CASSSLTSVWETQYF. CDR3 DNA sequence: TGTGCCAGCAGCTCATTGACTAGCGTATGGGAGACCCAGTACTTC. Looking up the rest from reference TRBV5-5 and TRBJ2-5 gives the full variable domain: DAGVTQSPTHLIKTRGQQVTLRCSPISGHKSVSWYQQVLGQGPQFIFQYYEKEERGRGNFPDRFSARQFPNYSSELNVNALLLGDSALYLCASSSLTSVWETQYFGPGTRLLVL.

This clonotype was detected many times. The genes are TRBV14 and TRBJ2-1, with a tentative D call TRBD2 (6 bases). In germline, CDR1 is SGHDN, CDR2 FVKESK. The CDR3 has 16 amino acids. The V and J ends lost 1 base and 3 bases respectively, with 13 bases between them. The DNA for the CDR3 is TGTGCCAGCAGCCAAGCGATCCAGCGGGTCTACAATGAGCAGTTCTTC. It is translated as CASSQAIQRVYNEQFF.

The rearrangement uses TRBV20-1 and TRBJ2-2; D remains unclear. Trimming removed 3 bases from V and 6 bases from J, with 11 bases in between. The germline V gene encodes CDR1 DFQATT and CDR2 SNEGSKA (reference sequence). The CDR3 length is 13 residues. CDR3 sequence (DNA): TGCAGTGCTAGGAGTCCCTCCGCCGGGGAGCTGTTTTTT. Translating it yields CSARSPSAGELFF.

This clonotype occurred a few times. The chain is built from TRBV30 and TRBJ2-5; 8 bases match TRBD1. In germline, CDR1 is GTSNPN, CDR2 SVGIG (reference sequence). CDR3 length equals 13 residues. With 2 bases clipped from V and 5 bases from J, the junction kept 4 bases outside the gene matches. The CDR3 nucleotides read TGTGCCTGGAGTAACAGGGGGTTGGAGACCCAGTACTTC. Amino acids: CAWSNRGLETQYF.

This clonotype was seen only once. Written as DNA, the CDR3 is TGTGCCAGCAGTTATAGGGGGCAGGGGGCTACGGAGACCCAGTACTTC. Residues: CASSYRGQGATETQYF. The J gene is TRBJ2-5, the V gene TRBV6-5; 8 positions agree with TRBD1. J was trimmed by 5 bases and V by 3 bases; bases with no gene match: 11. From germline, CDR1 is MNHEY and CDR2 SVGAGI. The CDR3 spans 16 residues.

This clonotype turned up a few times. The chain has TRBV27 and TRBJ1-2; 9 nucleotides align to TRBD1. Germline V CDR1 and CDR2: MNHEY, SMNVEV (reference sequence). The CDR3 covers 12 residues. V gave up 6 bases and J gave up 4 bases; unmatched junction bases: 0. The CDR3 DNA reads as TGTGCCAGCAGGACAGGGGGCTATGGCTACACCTTC. It encodes CASRTGGYGYTF.

This clonotype was detected many times. The rearrangement links TRBV4-2 to TRBJ1-1; D is unclear. The V gene lost 0 bases and the J gene lost 1 base, with 6 bases spanning the gap. This CDR3 contains 14 residues. Germline CDR1 is LGHNA and CDR2 is YNFKEQ. The chain's CDR3 is CASSQDGQNTEAFF. CDR3 bases: TGTGCCAGCAGCCAAGACGGCCAGAACACTGAAGCTTTCTTT.

This clonotype was recorded many times. The rearrangement links TRBV12-3 or TRBV12-4 to TRBJ1-2; 10 bases map to TRBD1. The J segment lost 0 bases and the V segment lost 6 bases, leaving 4 bases of the junction unmatched. CDR3 length equals 15 residues. The CDR3 loop is CASSLGQGANYGYTF. The CDR3, as DNA: TGTGCCAGCAGCCTAGGACAGGGGGCTAACTATGGCTACACCTTC.

This chain joins TRBV7-2 and TRBJ2-3; 8 bases are shared with TRBD2. CDR1 SGHTA and CDR2 FQGNSA come from the germline V gene. This CDR3 spans 17 amino acids. V shed 0 bases and J 4 bases; nucleotides not matched to a gene: 9. The CDR3 coding sequence is TGTGCCAGCAGCTTAGCACTGGTCGGGAGGGCCCCAGATACGCAGTATTTT. Its translation is CASSLALVGRAPDTQYF.

V is TRBV15 and J is TRBJ2-7; D remains unclear. V was pared by 5 bases and J by 0 bases, with 8 bases between. CDR3 length: 13 residues. Germline values: CDR1 LNHNV, CDR2 YYDKDF (reference sequence). The CDR3 nucleotides read TGTGCCACCAGCGTGACAAGCTCCTACGAGCAGTACTTC. This translates into CATSVTSSYEQYF.

The sample holds a few counts of this clonotype. This chain uses TRBV3-1 with TRBJ1-2, with D uncertain. Germline CDR1 is LGHDT and CDR2 is YNNKEL (reference sequence). The germline V and J ends were trimmed by 10 bases and 0 bases, with 9 bases remaining between them. The CDR3 is 12 amino acids. As DNA, the CDR3 is TGTGCCACGGTCGGGGCTAACTATGGCTACACCTTC. Its translation is CATVGANYGYTF.

The rearrangement uses TRBV5-6 and TRBJ2-1; 7 bases fit TRBD2. Per the germline V gene, CDR1 is SGHDT and CDR2 is YYEEEE. V gave up 4 bases and J gave up 2 bases; unmatched junction bases: 6. The CDR3 consists of 15 residues. CDR3 in amino acids: CASSRRGTPYNEQFF. The CDR3 nucleotides are TGTGCCAGCAGCCGGCGGGGGACCCCCTACAATGAGCAGTTCTTC.

V usage is TRBV3-1 and J usage is TRBJ2-3, with D uncertain. The length of the CDR3 is 14 residues. Germline loops: CDR1 LGHDT, CDR2 YNNKEL (reference sequence). V shed 1 base and J shed 6 bases, with 11 bases lying between them. The CDR3 spells CASSQGPPPDTQYF. The DNA for the CDR3 is TGTGCCAGCAGCCAAGGTCCCCCTCCGGATACGCAGTATTTT.

This clonotype was seen more than once but under ten times. The chain uses TRBV4-1 and TRBJ2-1; D not resolved. V gave up 0 bases and J gave up 14 bases, with 14 bases separating them. Germline V gene lookup returns CDR1 MGHRA and CDR2 YSYEKL. The CDR3 runs to 13 residues. CDR3 sequence reads: CASSQDSPSEKFF. The CDR3 nucleotides read TGCGCCAGCAGCCAAGATAGTCCCTCGGAGAAGTTCTTC.

This clonotype was observed a few times. This sequence joins TRBV18 and TRBJ2-1; 7 bases line up with TRBD1. After removal of 4 bases from V and 0 bases from J, the junction contained 3 bases not matched to a gene. Per germline, CDR1 KGHSH and CDR2 LQKENI. The CDR3 extends over 15 amino acids. CDR3 DNA: TGTGCCAGCTCACGGGACAGTAGCTCCTACAATGAGCAGTTCTTC. This sequence encodes CASSRDSSSYNEQFF.

This clonotype was picked up a small number of times. This rearrangement joins TRBV19 to TRBJ2-2; D possibly corresponds to TRBD1 (6 bases). V lost 7 bases to trimming and J lost 4 bases, with 19 bases between them. The CDR3 is 16 residues long. CDR1 and CDR2 from the germline V gene are LNHDA and SQIVND (reference sequence). The CDR3 protein is CASNPGHGLPTGELFF. Here the CDR3 DNA reads TGTGCCAGTAACCCGGGACATGGTCTACCCACCGGGGAGCTGTTTTTT.

Only a few counts were recorded for this clonotype. The J gene is TRBJ2-5, the V gene TRBV18; a weak D match, TRBD2 (5 bases). Germline V gene lookup returns CDR1 KGHSH and CDR2 LQKENI. The CDR3 contains 14 residues. The V end lost 3 bases, the J end lost 5 bases, and 13 bases lay between the germline ends. The CDR3 nucleotides read TGTGCCAGCTCACCGGGCTGGACTCGGGAGACCCAGTACTTC. This codes for CASSPGWTRETQYF.

The sample holds a few counts of this clonotype. The chain carries TRBV14 and TRBJ2-2; D not resolved. The CDR3 is 13 residues long. Germline V gene data show CDR1 as SGHDN and CDR2 as FVKESK. The V gene lost 1 base and the J gene lost 7 bases, with 7 bases spanning the gap. The chain's CDR3 is CASSQAGIGELFF. CDR3 sequence (DNA): TGTGCCAGCAGCCAAGCTGGGATCGGGGAGCTGTTTTTT.

This clonotype showed up just a few times. V and J are TRBV6-2 or TRBV6-3 and TRBJ1-2; D is ambiguous. The CDR3 is made up of 16 amino acids. Germline V lookup: CDR1 MNHEY, CDR2 SVGEGT. Trimming cost V 4 bases and J 0 bases, with 15 bases left between them. The CDR3: CASSSPLLAPNYGYTF. CDR3 coding DNA: TGTGCCAGCAGTTCGCCTCTCCTAGCCCCTAACTATGGCTACACCTTC.

This clonotype was recorded a few times. This CDR3 is CSATPPLRGGSRETQYF. The CDR3 coding sequence is TGCAGTGCTACGCCGCCTTTGCGGGGAGGAAGTAGAGAGACCCAGTACTTC. This chain joins TRBV20-1 and TRBJ2-5; D might be TRBD2 (6 bases). The germline gives CDR1 DFQATT, CDR2 SNEGSKA (reference sequence). V was clipped by 4 bases and J by 4 bases, with 25 bases between them. The CDR3 spans 17 residues.

This clonotype was picked up many times. The chain has TRBV7-2 and TRBJ1-5; 8 bases are a match to TRBD1. The V and J ends lost 3 bases and 4 bases, in that order; junction bases with no gene match: 5. Germline assignment: CDR1 SGHTA and CDR2 FQGNSA. CDR3 length equals 15 residues. CDR3 protein: CASSFGQGLNQPQHF. The DNA of the CDR3 is TGTGCCAGCAGCTTCGGACAGGGCCTAAATCAGCCCCAGCATTTT.

This clonotype was detected once. The chain employs TRBV19 and TRBJ2-1, with a weak D call TRBD1 (6 bases). Germline V gives CDR1 LNHDA, CDR2 SQIVND (reference sequence). This CDR3 spans 14 amino acids. Trimming removed 3 bases at V and 8 bases at J, with 14 bases between. The CDR3 loop reads CASSIRGPLDEQFF. The CDR3 DNA sequence: TGTGCCAGTAGTATCAGGGGCCCTCTTGATGAGCAGTTCTTC. Combining the CDR3 with reference TRBV19 and TRBJ2-1 gives the whole variable domain DGGITQSPKYLFRKEGQNVTLSCEQNLNHDAMYWYRQDPGQGLRLIYYSQIVNDFQKGDIAEGYSVSREKKESFPLTVTSAQKNPTAFYLCASSIRGPLDEQFFGPGTRLTVL.

The chain links TRBV29-1 to TRBJ1-1; D is ambiguous. Trimming removed 0 bases from V and 1 base from J, with 6 bases in between. Germline CDR1 reads SQVTM; CDR2 reads ANQGSEA. This CDR3 region has 13 residues. CDR3: CSVEERWNTEAFF. The CDR3 nucleotides read TGCAGCGTTGAAGAGCGATGGAACACTGAAGCTTTCTTT.

This clonotype was seen only a few times. The rearrangement links TRBV5-1 to TRBJ2-1; D is perhaps TRBD1 or TRBD2 (5 bases each). CDR3 length equals 15 residues. Trimming shortened V by 0 bases and J by 1 base, and 8 bases separated the two germline ends. CDR1 is SGHRS, CDR2 YFSETQ, per germline. Written as DNA, the CDR3 is TGCGCCAGCAGCTTGGGAGGGGTGTCCTACAATGAGCAGTTCTTC. Protein sequence: CASSLGGVSYNEQFF. The full variable domain, in which reference TRBV5-1 and TRBJ2-1 provide the parts outside the CDR3, is KAGVTQTPRYLIKTRGQQVTLSCSPISGHRSVSWYQQTPGQGLQFLFEYFSETQRNKGNFPGRFSGRQFSNSRSEMNVSTLELGDSALYLCASSLGGVSYNEQFFGPGTRLTVL.

This clonotype was counted a few times. The chain links TRBV20-1 to TRBJ2-5; D not resolved. Per germline, CDR1 DFQATT and CDR2 SNEGSKA (reference sequence). V was trimmed by 4 bases and J by 8 bases, leaving 8 bases between them. The CDR3 contains 10 residues. Written as DNA, the CDR3 is TGCAGTGCTAATAGTGTCACCCAGTACTTC. Translated: CSANSVTQYF.

In its sample, this clonotype was seen many times. This sequence joins TRBV10-3 and TRBJ2-7, with a tentative D call TRBD1 (6 bases). CDR3 length: 12 residues. Germline V gene sequence: CDR1 ENHRY, CDR2 SYGVKD. V lost 7 bases, J lost 2 bases, and 9 bases lay in between. The CDR3 loop reads CAIKGDTYEQYF. The CDR3 nucleotides are TGTGCCATCAAGGGGGACACCTACGAGCAGTACTTC.